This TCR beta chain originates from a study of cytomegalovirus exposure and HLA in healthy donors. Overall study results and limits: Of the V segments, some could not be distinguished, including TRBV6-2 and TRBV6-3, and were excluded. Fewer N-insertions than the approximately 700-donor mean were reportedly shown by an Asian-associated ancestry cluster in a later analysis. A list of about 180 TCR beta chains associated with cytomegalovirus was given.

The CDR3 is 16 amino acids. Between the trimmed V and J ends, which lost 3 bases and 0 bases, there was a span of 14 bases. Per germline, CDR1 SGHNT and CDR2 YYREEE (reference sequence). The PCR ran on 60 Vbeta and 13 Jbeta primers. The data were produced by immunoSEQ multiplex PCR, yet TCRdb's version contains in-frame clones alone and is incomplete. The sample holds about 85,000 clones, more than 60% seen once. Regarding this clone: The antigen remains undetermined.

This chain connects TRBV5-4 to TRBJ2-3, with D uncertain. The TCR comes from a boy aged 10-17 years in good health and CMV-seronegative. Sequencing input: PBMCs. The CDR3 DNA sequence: TGTGCCAGCAGCTCCAGCCTCCAGGCTAGCACAGATACGCAGTATTTT. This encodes CASSSSLQASTDTQYF.